Shown below are 24 T cell receptor beta chains from a single sample sequenced in a study of CXCR3-negative and CXCR3-positive naive CD8 T cells. The libraries of TRB cDNA were constructed through 5' RACE using UMI labels. Each CDR3 protein gets one entry in TCRdb, which reprocessed the 5' RACE reads and gives no DNA. The sample totals roughly 7,500 distinct CDR3 sequences. Sequenced sample: naive CXCR3- CD8+ T cells from blood. Subset defined: CD45RO-CCR7+CD27+CD95- naive CD8+ T cells lacking CXCR3 (TNR3-). Receptor source: a human donor in good health. Some clones in this sample may be carry-over from other donors' samples.

V gene TRBV20-1 combines with J gene TRBJ2-1; as DNA is missing, the TRBD2 call by TCRdb cannot be tested. Germline V gene sequence: CDR1 DFQATT, CDR2 SNEGSKA (reference sequence). The CDR3 totals 15 residues. CDR3 sequence reads: CSARDFASASGEQFF.

This rearrangement joins TRBV15 to TRBJ1-1. The CDR3 is 12 amino acids. Per germline, CDR1 LNHNV and CDR2 YYDKDF (reference sequence). This CDR3 reads CATSSPNTEAFF. Full variable domain (missing parts from reference TRBV15 and TRBJ1-1): DAMVIQNPRYQVTQFGKPVTLSCSQTLNHNVMYWYQQKSSQAPKLLFHYYDKDFNNEADTPDNFQSRRPNTSFCFLDIRSPGLGDTAMYLCATSSPNTEAFFGQGTRLTVV.

V gene TRBV9 combines with J gene TRBJ2-1; the D call of TRBD2 rests on TCRdb alone, since no DNA is present to check it. The CDR3 spans 16 residues. CDR1 is SGDLS and CDR2 is YYNGEE in the germline V gene. CDR3 protein: CASSVMTSGRNDEQFF.

V gene TRBV29-1 combines with J gene TRBJ2-7; there is no DNA to check the TCRdb D call of TRBD2. The CDR3 has 13 amino acids. The V gene's germline CDR1 is SQVTM and CDR2 ANQGSEA. The CDR3 is CSFRLAGSYEQYF.

This clonotype is called medium-sized (0.01 to 0.1%) based on its frequency. CDR3 residues: CASSPEGQGIGPQHF. V gene TRBV7-9 combines with J gene TRBJ1-5; TCRdb picks TRBD1, but there is no DNA to check that call. The germline V gene has CDR1 SEHNR and CDR2 FQNEAQ (reference sequence). This CDR3 spans 15 amino acids. Filled out from reference TRBV7-9 and TRBJ1-5, the complete variable domain reads DTGVSQNPRHKITKRGQNVTFRCDPISEHNRLYWYRQTLGQGPEFLTYFQNEAQLEKSRLLSDRFSAERPKGSFSTLEIQRTEQGDSAMYLCASSPEGQGIGPQHFGDGTRLSIL.

The chain combines TRBV29-1 with TRBJ2-1; the D call from TCRdb, TRBD1, cannot be confirmed without DNA. This CDR3 has 14 amino acids. The germline V gene has CDR1 SQVTM and CDR2 ANQGSEA. CDR3 residues: CSVAGTASYNEQFF.

This clonotype is classed as medium-sized by frequency. This rearrangement joins TRBV4-1 to TRBJ1-2; TCRdb's assignment of TRBD1 cannot be checked, as there is no DNA. CDR3 length: 15 amino acids. From germline, CDR1 is MGHRA and CDR2 YSYEKL. The CDR3 loop is CASSQYRGTTDGYTF.

CDR3 region: CASSSGTGDGYTF. J is TRBJ1-2 and V is TRBV7-9; TCRdb's D gene call, TRBD1, goes unchecked for lack of DNA. Germline V lookup: CDR1 SEHNR, CDR2 FQNEAQ (reference sequence). The CDR3 covers 13 residues.

This clonotype is medium-sized (0.01 to 0.1%) by frequency. The chain links TRBV10-3 to TRBJ2-3; TCRdb calls TRBD1, which cannot be checked without DNA. Germline lookup yields CDR1 ENHRY and CDR2 SYGVKD. CDR3 length: 13 residues. CDR3 loop: CAIRGPDTDTQYF.

This rearrangement joins TRBV28 to TRBJ2-5; absent DNA, TCRdb's TRBD2 call cannot be checked. Germline assignment: CDR1 MDHEN and CDR2 SYDVKM. The CDR3 runs to 15 residues. This CDR3 is CASSPPREGQETQYF. The full variable domain, its missing parts supplied by reference TRBV28 and TRBJ2-5, is DVKVTQSSRYLVKRTGEKVFLECVQDMDHENMFWYRQDPGLGLRLIYFSYDVKMKEKGDIPEGYSVSREKKERFSLILESASTNQTSMYLCASSPPREGQETQYFGPGTRLLVL.

The chain carries TRBV6-6 and TRBJ1-1; the D call from TCRdb, TRBD1, cannot be confirmed without DNA. CDR3 length: 15 residues. CDR1 is MNHNY and CDR2 is SVGAGI in the germline V gene (reference sequence). CDR3 amino acids: CASSPSGTALEEAFF.

CDR3: CSVLREGGPDTQYF. The chain joins TRBV29-1 to TRBJ2-3; TCRdb proposes TRBD2, but this gene call is untestable without DNA. This CDR3 has 14 residues. The V gene's germline CDR1 is SQVTM and CDR2 ANQGSEA.

This clonotype shows up as medium-sized (0.01 to 0.1%) by frequency. This chain joins TRBV29-1 and TRBJ2-1. The length of the CDR3 is 13 residues. CDR1 is SQVTM and CDR2 is ANQGSEA in the germline V gene. The CDR3 spells CSPIKSAYNEQFF.

This clonotype is called medium-sized based on its frequency. The chain is built from TRBV29-1 and TRBJ1-2. CDR3 size: 12 residues. Per the germline V gene, CDR1 is SQVTM and CDR2 is ANQGSEA. The CDR3 loop reads CSVVTVPYGYTF.

Judged by frequency, this clonotype is medium-sized. The chain has TRBV20-1 and TRBJ2-1; without DNA, the TCRdb call of TRBD2 cannot be checked. From germline, CDR1 is DFQATT and CDR2 SNEGSKA (reference sequence). The length of the CDR3 is 18 residues. The CDR3 is CSARPRLAGGSSYNEQFF.

Judged by frequency, this clonotype is medium-sized. CDR3 protein: CASSPLLGNGYTF. V is TRBV12-3 or TRBV12-4 and J is TRBJ1-2; absent DNA, TCRdb's TRBD1 call cannot be checked. The length of the CDR3 is 13 residues.

According to its frequency, this clonotype is medium-sized. The rearrangement uses TRBV29-1 and TRBJ2-5. Per germline, CDR1 SQVTM and CDR2 ANQGSEA. The CDR3 length is 14 residues. The CDR3: CSPTVLKPQETQYF. The full variable domain, in which reference TRBV29-1 and TRBJ2-5 provide the parts outside the CDR3, is SAVISQKPSRDICQRGTSLTIQCQVDSQVTMMFWYRQQPGQSLTLIATANQGSEATYESGFVIDKFPISRPNLTFSTLTVSNMSPEDSSIYLCSPTVLKPQETQYFGPGTRLLVL.

The rearrangement joins TRBV4-1 to TRBJ2-7. Germline V lookup: CDR1 MGHRA, CDR2 YSYEKL. The CDR3 totals 15 residues. This CDR3 reads CASSQVAESSYEQYF.

This clonotype registers medium-sized by frequency. The V gene is TRBV29-1, the J gene TRBJ2-7; TCRdb's D call of TRBD1 is untestable without DNA. Germline assignment: CDR1 SQVTM and CDR2 ANQGSEA. The CDR3 consists of 13 residues. CDR3: CSVGTVDSYEQYF.

The V gene is TRBV5-6, the J gene TRBJ1-2; checking the TCRdb D call of TRBD1 is not possible without DNA. The germline V gene has CDR1 SGHDT and CDR2 YYEEEE. This CDR3 spans 14 amino acids. The CDR3: CASQAGRGNYGYTF.

V usage is TRBV7-8 and J usage is TRBJ2-7. The CDR3 is made up of 15 amino acids. The germline CDR1 and CDR2 sequences are SGHVS and FQNEAQ. CDR3 protein: CASTLWASGSYEQYF.

By frequency, this clonotype registers medium-sized (0.01 to 0.1%). The chain joins TRBV27 to TRBJ2-5; TCRdb designates TRBD2, a call that cannot be tested without DNA. This CDR3 is 15 amino acids long. Germline V gene lookup returns CDR1 MNHEY and CDR2 SMNVEV (reference sequence). This CDR3 reads CASSPDLAGIETQYF.

V gene TRBV5-1 combines with J gene TRBJ2-7; TCRdb's D call of TRBD2 is untestable without DNA. The CDR3 runs to 13 residues. Germline V lookup: CDR1 SGHRS, CDR2 YFSETQ. The CDR3 region is CASSSGALREQYF.

Here the CDR3 reads CSAIEVNTEAFF. The chain links TRBV29-1 to TRBJ1-1. Germline loops: CDR1 SQVTM, CDR2 ANQGSEA. The CDR3 covers 12 residues.